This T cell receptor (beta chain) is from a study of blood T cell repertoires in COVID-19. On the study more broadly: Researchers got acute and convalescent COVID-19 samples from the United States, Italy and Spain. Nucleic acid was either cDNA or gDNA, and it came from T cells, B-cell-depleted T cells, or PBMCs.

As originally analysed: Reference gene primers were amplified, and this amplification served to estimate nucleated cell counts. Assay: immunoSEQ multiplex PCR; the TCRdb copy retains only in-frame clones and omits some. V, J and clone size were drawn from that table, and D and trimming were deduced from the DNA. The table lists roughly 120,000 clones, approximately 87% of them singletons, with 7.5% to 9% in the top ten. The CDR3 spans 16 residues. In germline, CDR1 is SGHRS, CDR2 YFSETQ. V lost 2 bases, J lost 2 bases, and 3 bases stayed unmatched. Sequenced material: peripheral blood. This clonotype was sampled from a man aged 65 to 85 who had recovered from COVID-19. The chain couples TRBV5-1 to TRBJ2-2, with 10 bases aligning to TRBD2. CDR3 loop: CASSLERGGNTGELFF. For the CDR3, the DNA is TGCGCCAGCAGCTTAGAGCGGGGGGGCAACACCGGGGAGCTGTTTTTT.